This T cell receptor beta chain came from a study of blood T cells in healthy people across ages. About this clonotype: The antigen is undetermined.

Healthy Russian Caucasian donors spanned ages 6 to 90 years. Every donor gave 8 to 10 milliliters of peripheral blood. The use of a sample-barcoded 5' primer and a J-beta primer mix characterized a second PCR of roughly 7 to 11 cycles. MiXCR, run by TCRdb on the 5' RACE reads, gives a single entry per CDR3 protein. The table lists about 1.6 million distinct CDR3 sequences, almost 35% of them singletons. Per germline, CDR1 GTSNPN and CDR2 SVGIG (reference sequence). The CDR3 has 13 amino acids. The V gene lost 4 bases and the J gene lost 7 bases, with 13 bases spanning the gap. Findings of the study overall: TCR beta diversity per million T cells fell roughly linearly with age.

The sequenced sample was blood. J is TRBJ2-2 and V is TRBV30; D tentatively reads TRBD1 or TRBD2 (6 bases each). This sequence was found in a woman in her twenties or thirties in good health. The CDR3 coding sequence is TGTGCCTGGACTCTAGGGGGGTTCGGGGAGCTGTTTTTT. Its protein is CAWTLGGFGELFF.